This TCR beta chain was sequenced during a study of cytomegalovirus exposure and HLA in healthy donors. Study outcomes and limitations: The investigators catalogued some 150 TCR beta chains as cytomegalovirus-associated. Per a prior analysis, the majority of TCR beta V segments were productive roughly 87% or roughly 30% of the time. Researchers reported in a later analysis that a missense DCLRE1C variant was tied to TCR beta V- and J-gene trimming. In a later analysis, a genetic analysis reported fewer productive-TCR N-insertions in an Asian-associated ancestry cluster than the cohort average.

V was trimmed by 6 bases and J by 4 bases, leaving 16 bases between them. The CDR3 is made up of 13 amino acids. The germline V gene encodes CDR1 SQVTM and CDR2 ANQGSEA. A remark on this clone: Its cognate antigen is unknown.

The primer mix had 60 Vbeta and 13 Jbeta primers. Data came from immunoSEQ multiplex PCR; TCRdb stores just in-frame clones and leaves some out. The table lists 50,000 to 80,000 clones, 60% to 80% of them singletons. This receptor was taken from a male donor in good health and CMV-seropositive. This rearrangement joins TRBV29-1 to TRBJ2-7; D gene unclear. Sequences were obtained from PBMCs. The CDR3 DNA reads as TGCAGCGTGGAGAACCCCCAAGATTACGAGCAGTACTTC. Translation: CSVENPQDYEQYF.